Below, 31 T cell receptor beta chains from the same sample are listed, as sequenced in a study of blood T cell repertoires in COVID-19. The data were produced by immunoSEQ multiplex PCR, yet TCRdb's version contains in-frame clones alone and is incomplete. The table shows fewer than 250,000 clones, with nearly 90% occurring only once. Sequenced material: PBMCs or T cells enriched from blood (not recorded which). The receptors derive from a man between 25 and 39 years old who had been exposed to COVID-19.

As concerns this clone: Other DNA sequences of this sample code for an identical CDR3. This chain uses TRBV9 with TRBJ2-3; possible D gene TRBD2, 5 bases. The germline gives CDR1 SGDLS, CDR2 YYNGEE. The CDR3 totals 15 residues. Trimming cost V 1 base and J 3 bases, with 12 bases left between them. DNA of the CDR3: TGTGCCAGCAGCGTACTAGCCGGTGGGACAGATACGCAGTATTTT. It encodes CASSVLAGGTDTQYF.

The V call is TRBV7-8, the J call TRBJ2-7, with 11 bases identical to TRBD2. CDR3 length: 18 amino acids. Germline CDR1 SGHVS, CDR2 FQNEAQ. With 1 base clipped from V and 2 bases from J, the junction kept 10 bases outside the gene matches. In nucleotides, the CDR3 is TGTGCCAGCAGCTTAGAGCTAGCGGGGGGCCCATCTACCTACGAGCAGTACTTC. Its protein is CASSLELAGGPSTYEQYF.

This clone came up once. The chain is built from TRBV29-1 and TRBJ2-3; maybe TRBD2 (6 bases). This CDR3 is 17 amino acids long. Germline CDR1 SQVTM, CDR2 ANQGSEA. The V gene lost 6 bases and the J gene lost 1 base, with 23 bases spanning the gap. This chain's CDR3 is CSVPPLGQPGGTDTQYF. CDR3 nucleotides: TGCAGCGTCCCCCCTTTGGGGCAGCCGGGGGGCACAGATACGCAGTATTTT.

This clone has more than one count but fewer than ten. This sequence joins TRBV6-4 and TRBJ1-5; the D is unclear. Trimming stripped 5 bases from V and 4 bases from J, with 9 bases between. CDR3 length equals 13 residues. Germline lookup yields CDR1 MRHNA and CDR2 SNTAGT. CDR3 bases: TGTGCCAGCAGTCTAGATAGAAATCAGCCCCAGCATTTT. Protein product: CASSLDRNQPQHF.

V gene TRBV19 combines with J gene TRBJ1-2; D gene uncertain. Trimming took off 3 bases at V and 4 bases at J, with 12 bases between the two ends. The CDR3 has 14 residues. From germline, CDR1 is LNHDA and CDR2 SQIVND (reference sequence). The CDR3 reads CASSIFTVTYGYTF. In DNA, the CDR3 is TGTGCCAGTAGTATCTTCACAGTTACCTATGGCTACACCTTC.

The CDR3 region has the DNA TGTGCCAGCTCACCAATAGGACACTCCACTGAAGCTTTCTTT. Translation: CASSPIGHSTEAFF. The chain joins TRBV18 to TRBJ1-1; a weak D match, TRBD1 (5 bases). The CDR3 is made up of 14 amino acids. V lost 2 bases and J lost 4, with 11 bases in between. Germline V gives CDR1 KGHSH, CDR2 LQKENI.

V usage is TRBV10-3 and J usage is TRBJ1-1; possibly TRBD1 for D (5 bases). CDR1 is ENHRY and CDR2 is SYGVKD in the germline V gene. The germline V and J ends were trimmed by 4 bases and 4 bases, with 19 bases remaining between them. The CDR3 has 16 residues. CDR3 in DNA: TGTGCCATCAGTGGGTCGGGATTAAATAGGGGCACTGAAGCTTTCTTT. Its protein is CAISGSGLNRGTEAFF.

The chain's CDR3 is CASSVLQGVGGYTF. CDR3 in DNA: TGTGCCAGCAGCGTCTTGCAGGGGGTGGGTGGCTACACCTTC. This chain connects TRBV9 to TRBJ1-2, with 7 positions matching TRBD1. The CDR3 totals 14 residues. Germline trimming cut 2 bases from V and 7 bases from J; bases unmatched to any gene: 8. Germline CDR1 and CDR2: SGDLS and YYNGEE.

In nucleotides, the CDR3 is TGCGCCAGCAGCCACGCCTGGACAGGCACTAATGAAAAACTGTTTTTT. Protein: CASSHAWTGTNEKLFF. The chain recombines TRBV4-3 with TRBJ1-4; TRBD1 agrees at 7 bases. Germline V gene lookup returns CDR1 LGHNA and CDR2 YSLEER. J was trimmed by 2 bases and V by 3 bases; bases with no gene match: 6. The CDR3 loop spans 16 amino acids.

The rearrangement uses TRBV5-1 and TRBJ2-3, with 9 nucleotides matching TRBD2. Trimming took 0 bases from V and 4 from J; bases not matched to a gene: 15. CDR1 and CDR2 (germline): SGHRS, YFSETQ. The CDR3 sequence is 19 residues long. This chain's CDR3 is CASSLGLAGPLVRADTQYF. DNA of the CDR3: TGCGCCAGCAGCTTGGGCCTAGCGGGGCCTCTAGTTAGGGCAGATACGCAGTATTTT. Supplemented by reference TRBV5-1 and TRBJ2-3, the full variable domain reads KAGVTQTPRYLIKTRGQQVTLSCSPISGHRSVSWYQQTPGQGLQFLFEYFSETQRNKGNFPGRFSGRQFSNSRSEMNVSTLELGDSALYLCASSLGLAGPLVRADTQYFGPGTRLTVL.

The chain links TRBV7-9 to TRBJ1-2; the D is unclear. Germline CDR1 reads SEHNR; CDR2 reads FQNEAQ (reference sequence). CDR3 size: 15 residues. V was trimmed by 1 base and J by 4 bases, leaving 13 bases between them. This chain's CDR3 is CASSLDRRVPYGYTF. In DNA, the CDR3 is TGTGCCAGCAGCTTAGATCGACGGGTGCCCTATGGCTACACCTTC.

The rearrangement links TRBV7-2 to TRBJ2-3; D may be TRBD2 (5 bases). V was shortened by 2 bases and J by 0 bases, with 9 bases between the two germline ends. This CDR3 contains 15 residues. The germline V gene has CDR1 SGHTA and CDR2 FQGNSA. The CDR3 DNA is TGTGCCAGCAGCTTATCGGCTAGCAGCACAGATACGCAGTATTTT. Encoded protein: CASSLSASSTDTQYF.

The CDR3 sequence is CASSLQGANGLDTPGYTF. CDR3 bases: TGTGCCAGCAGCCTTCAGGGGGCAAATGGCCTTGACACGCCCGGCTACACCTTC. The V and J genes are TRBV3-1 (or the pseudogene TRBV3-2) and TRBJ1-2; the match to TRBD1 covers 8 bases. In germline, CDR1 is LGHDT, CDR2 YNNKEL (reference sequence). Germline trimming cut 4 bases from V and 8 bases from J; bases unmatched to any gene: 21. This CDR3 has 18 residues.

The chain links TRBV5-5 to TRBJ1-2; TRBD1 matches 8 bases. J lost 3 bases, V lost 3 bases, and 7 bases had no gene match. This CDR3 comprises 15 residues. Germline CDR1 reads SGHKS; CDR2 reads YYEKEE (reference sequence). The CDR3 protein is CASSSLRGRDYGYTF. The CDR3 DNA sequence: TGTGCCAGCAGCTCACTCAGGGGGCGCGACTATGGCTACACCTTC.

The chain recombines TRBV14 with TRBJ2-1; possibly TRBD1 for D (5 bases). The CDR3 runs to 15 residues. Germline V lookup: CDR1 SGHDN, CDR2 FVKESK. Trimming removed 1 base at V and 3 bases at J, with 10 bases between. CDR3 amino acids: CASSQGRAYYNEQFF. DNA of the CDR3: TGTGCCAGCAGCCAAGGCAGGGCCTACTACAATGAGCAGTTCTTC.

The CDR3 reads CASSQDLGRESGYTF. CDR3 in DNA: TGTGCCAGCAGCCAAGATCTGGGTAGGGAGAGTGGCTACACCTTC. This chain joins TRBV3-1 (or the pseudogene TRBV3-2) and TRBJ1-2; D is unresolved. The CDR3 spans 15 residues. V shed 0 bases and J shed 7 bases, with 15 bases lying between them. Germline assignment: CDR1 LGHDT and CDR2 YNNKEL (reference sequence).

The chain has TRBV7-9 and TRBJ1-2, with a possible D match to TRBD1 (6 bases). Between the trimmed V and J ends, which lost 1 base and 5 bases, there was a span of 14 bases. This CDR3 is 15 amino acids long. In germline, CDR1 is SEHNR, CDR2 FQNEAQ (reference sequence). CDR3 residues: CASSLVIGQTYGYTF. CDR3 bases: TGTGCCAGCAGCTTAGTGATCGGACAGACTTATGGCTACACCTTC. Supplemented by reference TRBV7-9 and TRBJ1-2, the full variable domain reads DTGVSQNPRHKITKRGQNVTFRCDPISEHNRLYWYRQTLGQGPEFLTYFQNEAQLEKSRLLSDRFSAERPKGSFSTLEIQRTEQGDSAMYLCASSLVIGQTYGYTFGSGTRLTVV.

This chain's CDR3 is CASSHGDREDYGYTF. The CDR3 nucleotides read TGTGCCAGCAGCCACGGGGACAGGGAAGACTATGGCTACACCTTC. The J gene is TRBJ1-2, the V gene TRBV3-1 (or the pseudogene TRBV3-2); 9 nucleotides line up with TRBD1. CDR3 length equals 15 residues. V was pared by 3 bases and J by 3 bases, with 5 bases of the junction left unmatched. CDR1 is LGHDT and CDR2 is YNNKEL in the germline V gene (reference sequence).

The V and J genes are TRBV7-3 and TRBJ2-3, with 7 bases identical to TRBD1. Trimming at V came to 4 bases and at J to 2 bases, leaving 3 bases not matched to a gene. The CDR3 is 14 amino acids. The germline CDR1 and CDR2 sequences are SGHTA and FQGTGA. The CDR3 nucleotides read TGTGCCAGCAGCTACGGACAGGACACAGATACGCAGTATTTT. This sequence encodes CASSYGQDTDTQYF.

This clone has just one count. The chain links TRBV5-5 to TRBJ1-1, with TRBD1 as a possible D gene (5 bases). The CDR3 sequence is 14 residues long. The germline V and J ends were trimmed by 5 bases and 8 bases, with 19 bases remaining between them. Germline lookup yields CDR1 SGHKS and CDR2 YYEKEE (reference sequence). CDR3 sequence reads: CASSRSGGELEAFF. In DNA, the CDR3 is TGTGCCAGCAGTCGAAGCGGGGGTGAGCTCGAAGCTTTCTTT.

This chain joins TRBV4-1 and TRBJ1-5; D unresolved. CDR1 and CDR2 from the germline V gene are MGHRA and YSYEKL. The CDR3 consists of 16 residues. V gave up 0 bases and J gave up 0 bases, with 9 bases separating them. The CDR3 nucleotides read TGCGCCAGCAGCCAAGATAGCGCAAATAGCAATCAGCCCCAGCATTTT. Protein product: CASSQDSANSNQPQHF.

This rearrangement joins TRBV9 to TRBJ2-7, with a possible D match to TRBD1 (6 bases). Germline-derived CDR1 and CDR2 are SGDLS and YYNGEE. The CDR3 loop spans 11 amino acids. V was trimmed by 4 bases and J by 5 bases, leaving 7 bases between them. The CDR3 loop is CASSPGDEQYF. In DNA form, the CDR3 reads TGTGCCAGCAGCCCAGGGGACGAGCAGTACTTC.

The DNA for the CDR3 is TGTGCCAGCAGTTTGACCACAGGGTTGGGCACAGATACGCAGTATTTT. Translated: CASSLTTGLGTDTQYF. The gene calls are TRBV5-5 and TRBJ2-3, with D possibly matching TRBD1 (6 bases). This CDR3 contains 16 residues. Germline V lookup: CDR1 SGHKS, CDR2 YYEKEE (reference sequence). Trimming removed 5 bases at V and 1 base at J, with 17 bases between.

CDR3: CASSGRDRVTQPQHF. The CDR3 coding sequence is TGTGCCAGTAGTGGGAGGGACAGGGTAACTCAGCCCCAGCATTTT. J is TRBJ1-5 and V is TRBV19; 9 bases align to TRBD1. The junction had 8 bases not matched to a gene; V was cut back by 5 bases and J by 6 bases. The germline gives CDR1 LNHDA, CDR2 SQIVND (reference sequence). CDR3 length: 15 amino acids.

The chain joins TRBV6-1 to TRBJ2-3; 9 nucleotides match TRBD1. Losses at the gene ends were 2 bases for V and 4 bases for J; bases not matched to a gene: 7. CDR3 length: 16 amino acids. Germline loops: CDR1 MNHNS, CDR2 SASEGT. The CDR3 region is CASSENEGQGSDTQYF. CDR3 nucleotides: TGTGCCAGCAGTGAAAATGAAGGACAGGGGTCAGATACGCAGTATTTT.

J is TRBJ1-5 and V is TRBV6-2 or TRBV6-3, with 10 positions matching TRBD1. The CDR3 runs to 16 residues. V lost 6 bases, J lost 5 bases, and 10 bases stayed unmatched. Germline loops: CDR1 MNHEY, CDR2 SVGEGT. CDR3 in amino acids: CASRYDFGTGDQPQHF. The CDR3 nucleotides read TGTGCCAGCAGGTACGACTTTGGGACAGGGGATCAGCCCCAGCATTTT.

The CDR3 loop is CASSFGTANSPLHF. CDR3 bases: TGTGCCAGCAGCTTCGGGACAGCTAATTCACCCCTCCACTTT. The gene calls are TRBV5-6 and TRBJ1-6; 7 bases map to TRBD1. Trimming took 2 bases from V and 6 from J; bases not matched to a gene: 2. The germline gives CDR1 SGHDT, CDR2 YYEEEE. The CDR3 covers 14 residues.

V is TRBV30 and J is TRBJ1-1; D is undetermined. With 4 bases removed from V and 0 bases from J, the gap between germline ends came to 15 bases. CDR3 length: 15 amino acids. Germline CDR1 GTSNPN, CDR2 SVGIG (reference sequence). CDR3: CAWTVGSGVNTEAFF. CDR3 in DNA: TGTGCCTGGACCGTGGGGAGTGGGGTGAACACTGAAGCTTTCTTT.

As regards this clone: Its ends do not fully match the called genes, so a read error is possible. V usage is TRBV20-1 and J usage is TRBJ1-2; D uncertain. Germline V lookup: CDR1 DFQATT, CDR2 SNEGSKA (reference sequence). CDR3 length: 9 amino acids. The CDR3 loop is CSAEMGVIF. The CDR3 bases are TGCAGTGCTGAAATGGGCGTAATCTTC.

This clone appeared a few times. V and J are TRBV7-3 and TRBJ2-1; D is unclear. The V end was cut by 2 bases, the J end by 8 bases, with 10 bases between. The CDR3 has 13 amino acids. Looked up from germline, CDR1 is SGHTA and CDR2 is FQGTGA. Written as DNA, the CDR3 is TGTGCCAGCAGCTTAGGTCATCGGGATGAGCAGTTCTTC. Translating gives CASSLGHRDEQFF.

The rearrangement joins TRBV27 to TRBJ1-1, with 7 positions matching TRBD1. CDR3 length equals 15 residues. Germline V gene lookup returns CDR1 MNHEY and CDR2 SMNVEV (reference sequence). Unmatched junction bases numbered 10, after V lost 8 bases and J lost 1 base. The CDR3 here is CASYPLDRANTEAFF. For the CDR3, the DNA is TGTGCCAGCTACCCCCTTGACAGGGCGAACACTGAAGCTTTCTTT.